This passage covers 30 T cell receptor beta chains from one sample sequenced in a study of T-cell reconstitution after alpha-beta-depleted transplantation in children. The TCRbeta library incorporated unique molecular identifiers. TCRdb reprocessed the PCR reads via MiXCR and lists one record per CDR3 protein. Among over 300,000 distinct CDR3 sequences listed, about 9.4% were seen once. Source: PBMCs from the stem cell graft donor, taken from the stem cell graft. These receptors were taken from a human donor who donated a stem cell graft to a child with acute lymphoblastic leukemia.

J is TRBJ2-7 and V is TRBV27, with D possibly being TRBD2 (8 bases). The CDR3 sequence is 15 residues long. Trimming took 8 bases from V and 0 from J, leaving 17 bases between them. Germline loops: CDR1 MNHEY, CDR2 SMNVEV (reference sequence). The CDR3 region is CASRGGQRFSYEQYF. CDR3 DNA sequence: TGTGCCAGCCGGGGGGGACAGAGGTTCTCCTACGAGCAGTACTTC.

A few counts support this clonotype. CDR3 sequence (DNA): TGCGCCAGCAGCCAAGAAACGGCCTCCTACGAGCAGTACTTC. This translates into CASSQETASYEQYF. The chain joins TRBV4-1 to TRBJ2-7; D remains unclear. Germline lookup yields CDR1 MGHRA and CDR2 YSYEKL. This CDR3 comprises 14 residues. Trimming took 0 bases from V and 0 from J, leaving 6 bases between them.

V gene TRBV3-1 combines with J gene TRBJ1-4; 7 bases line up with TRBD1. CDR1 and CDR2 (germline): LGHDT, YNNKEL (reference sequence). V lost 1 base, J lost 5 bases, and 7 bases stayed unmatched. CDR3 length: 16 amino acids. This chain's CDR3 is CASSQAGTDSNEKLFF. The CDR3 nucleotides read TGTGCCAGCAGCCAAGCCGGGACAGATTCAAATGAAAAACTGTTTTTT.

This clonotype was recorded at least ten times. V gene TRBV7-7 combines with J gene TRBJ2-2; possible D gene TRBD1, 6 bases. Germline V gives CDR1 SSHAT, CDR2 FNYEAQ (reference sequence). The CDR3 is made up of 12 amino acids. Written as DNA, the CDR3 is TGTGCTAAAGGACAGACCACCGGGGAGCTGTTTTTT. This encodes CAKGQTTGELFF.

The chain employs TRBV7-2 and TRBJ2-1; maybe TRBD1 (6 bases). Trimming took off 5 bases at V and 14 bases at J, with 13 bases between the two ends. The CDR3 contains 11 residues. Germline CDR1 and CDR2: SGHTA and FQGNSA. Written as DNA, the CDR3 is TGTGCCAGCAGCACACAGGGAGATAAGTTCTTC. This sequence encodes CASSTQGDKFF.

This clonotype was counted a few times. The V gene is TRBV6-5, the J gene TRBJ1-4; weak D call: TRBD1 (6 bases). CDR1 and CDR2 from the germline V gene are MNHEY and SVGAGI. Between the trimmed V and J ends, which lost 8 bases and 5 bases, there was a span of 15 bases. This CDR3 contains 14 residues. The CDR3 bases are TGTGCCAGCGTCTACAGGGCGGGGAATGAAAAACTGTTTTTT. This translates into CASVYRAGNEKLFF.

A few counts support this clonotype. This rearrangement joins TRBV6-2 or TRBV6-3 to TRBJ2-1, with 8 bases lining up with TRBD1. The germline V gene encodes CDR1 MNHEY and CDR2 SVGEGT. J was trimmed by 13 bases and V by 5 bases; bases with no gene match: 4. This CDR3 is 11 amino acids long. The CDR3 coding sequence is TGTGCCAGCAGTCAAGGACAGGGCCAGTTCTTC. This encodes CASSQGQGQFF.

This clonotype occurred a few times. This chain links TRBV7-9 with TRBJ2-3; the match to TRBD2 covers 8 bases. V lost 8 bases and J lost 3; bases outside the gene matches: 4. CDR1 SEHNR and CDR2 FQNEAQ come from the germline V gene (reference sequence). This CDR3 comprises 13 residues. The CDR3 region has the DNA TGTGCCAGCTGGTTAGCGGGGACAGATACGCAGTATTTT. It specifies CASWLAGTDTQYF.

This clonotype was found a few times. CDR3 protein: CASRRDKHNQPQHF. As DNA, the CDR3 is TGTGCCAGCAGACGGGACAAGCACAATCAGCCCCAGCATTTT. The chain is built from TRBV16 and TRBJ1-5; weak D call: TRBD1 (6 bases). The CDR3 has 14 amino acids. Trimming shortened V by 6 bases and J by 3 bases, and 12 bases separated the two germline ends. Germline loops: CDR1 KGHSY, CDR2 FQNENV. The entire variable domain, with the rest obtained from reference TRBV16 and TRBJ1-5, is as follows: GEEVAQTPKHLVRGEGQKAKLYCAPIKGHSYVFWYQQVLKNEFKFLISFQNENVFDETGMPKERFSAKCLPNSPCSLEIQATKLEDSAVYFCASRRDKHNQPQHFGDGTRLSIL.

The sample holds a few counts of this clonotype. The chain carries TRBV27 and TRBJ2-5; 8 bases fit TRBD1. The CDR3 extends over 17 amino acids. V shed 6 bases, J shed 0 bases, and the junction held 12 bases outside the gene matches. Germline CDR1 reads MNHEY; CDR2 reads SMNVEV (reference sequence). In DNA form, the CDR3 reads TGTGCCAGCAGCCTATCCCCGGACAGGGAGGACCAAGAGACCCAGTACTTC. Encoded protein: CASSLSPDREDQETQYF.

This clonotype has at least ten counts. The rearrangement uses TRBV29-1 and TRBJ2-3, with 8 bases identical to TRBD1. Looked up from germline, CDR1 is SQVTM and CDR2 is ANQGSEA. This CDR3 has 14 residues. The V and J ends lost 8 bases and 3 bases, in that order; junction bases with no gene match: 10. This CDR3 reads CSSDRTGKTDTQYF. The CDR3 coding sequence is TGCAGCTCCGACCGGACAGGGAAGACAGATACGCAGTATTTT.

The chain couples TRBV4-2 to TRBJ2-7; 7 bases fit TRBD2. Germline loops: CDR1 LGHNA, CDR2 YNFKEQ. J lost 3 bases, V lost 0 bases, and 5 bases had no gene match. The CDR3 is made up of 15 amino acids. For the CDR3, the DNA is TGTGCCAGCAGCCAAGAGTGGGAGGGCCGCTACGAGCAGTACTTC. This translates into CASSQEWEGRYEQYF.

Only a few counts were recorded for this clonotype. This chain connects TRBV20-1 to TRBJ2-5; TRBD1 aligns across 7 bases. The CDR3 covers 14 residues. With V trimmed by 5 bases and J by 4 bases, 10 bases remained unmatched. Per the germline V gene, CDR1 is DFQATT and CDR2 is SNEGSKA (reference sequence). The CDR3 spells CSAPDRDGRETQYF. CDR3 DNA: TGCAGTGCTCCAGACAGGGACGGTCGAGAGACCCAGTACTTC.

This clonotype was counted between two and nine times. The chain combines TRBV7-9 with TRBJ2-7; D tentatively fits TRBD1 or TRBD2 (6 bases each). Germline-derived CDR1 and CDR2 are SEHNR and FQNEAQ (reference sequence). This CDR3 contains 14 residues. The V gene lost 1 base and the J gene lost 3 bases, with 10 bases spanning the gap. This CDR3 reads CASSLGGAVYEQYF. The CDR3, as DNA: TGTGCCAGCAGCTTAGGGGGGGCGGTCTACGAGCAGTACTTC.

The chain carries TRBV29-1 and TRBJ2-1; tentatively, D is TRBD1 (6 bases). The V end was cut by 6 bases, the J end by 0 bases, with 12 bases between. Germline CDR1 SQVTM, CDR2 ANQGSEA. This CDR3 contains 14 residues. The CDR3 bases are TGCAGCGTCGGGACAAGGAGCTCCTACAATGAGCAGTTCTTC. It specifies CSVGTRSSYNEQFF.

This clonotype was detected ten times or more. V and J are TRBV6-2 or TRBV6-3 and TRBJ2-7; D is unresolved. Trimming took 2 bases from V and 4 from J, leaving 21 bases between them. The CDR3 runs 17 residues. Germline-derived CDR1 and CDR2 are MNHEY and SVGEGT. The CDR3 coding sequence is TGTGCCAGCAGTTACCCTTGGGAAACAGCTCCTCTTTACGAGCAGTACTTC. Protein sequence: CASSYPWETAPLYEQYF.

This clonotype was seen a few times. One junction end disagrees with the germline gene, perhaps due to a read error. CDR3 DNA: TGTGCCAGCAGCCAAGAGGGGGAAGCCAAAAACAGTCAGTACTTC. The encoded protein is CASSQEGEAKNSQYF. This chain uses TRBV4-2 with TRBJ2-4; tentatively, D is TRBD1 or TRBD2 (5 bases each). The CDR3 runs 15 residues. The germline gives CDR1 LGHNA, CDR2 YNFKEQ.

This clonotype was detected only a few times. The chain carries TRBV20-1 and TRBJ1-2, with D uncertain. V lost 6 bases to trimming and J lost 8 bases, with 16 bases between them. Germline assignment: CDR1 DFQATT and CDR2 SNEGSKA (reference sequence). This CDR3 contains 12 residues. CDR3 coding DNA: TGCAGTGCCAAAATTTTGTCTCGGGGCTACACCTTC. It specifies CSAKILSRGYTF.

Only a few counts were recorded for this clonotype. This chain links TRBV20-1 with TRBJ1-2; no clear D gene. V was pared by 0 bases and J by 2 bases, with 16 bases between. Per germline, CDR1 DFQATT and CDR2 SNEGSKA (reference sequence). This CDR3 is 16 amino acids long. The chain's CDR3 is CSARDSGHSTNYGYTF. The CDR3 bases are TGCAGTGCTAGAGATAGTGGGCACAGCACGAACTATGGCTACACCTTC.

This clonotype appeared a few times. CDR3 sequence reads: CASSVPSGRVGEQYF. As DNA, the CDR3 is TGCGCCAGCAGCGTGCCTAGCGGGAGAGTTGGCGAGCAGTACTTC. This chain connects TRBV5-1 to TRBJ2-7; 10 bases fit TRBD2. With 4 bases clipped from V and 6 bases from J, the junction kept 10 bases outside the gene matches. The CDR3 length is 15 residues. CDR1 and CDR2 (germline): SGHRS, YFSETQ.

The chain is built from TRBV7-8 and TRBJ2-1; unclear D gene. This CDR3 region has 14 residues. V was cut by 7 bases and J by 6 bases, with 16 bases left in between. Per germline, CDR1 SGHVS and CDR2 FQNEAQ. This chain's CDR3 is CASTNDLKINEQFF. CDR3 DNA sequence: TGTGCCAGCACTAACGATCTGAAAATCAATGAGCAGTTCTTC.

This clonotype was detected a few times. The chain joins TRBV20-1 to TRBJ1-5; tentative D call: TRBD1 (6 bases). V was pared by 0 bases and J by 7 bases, with 16 bases between. The CDR3 runs to 15 residues. Looked up from germline, CDR1 is DFQATT and CDR2 is SNEGSKA (reference sequence). The CDR3 DNA sequence: TGCAGTGCTAGAGAAACGGCAGGGGAATGGCAGCCCCAGCATTTT. Residues: CSARETAGEWQPQHF.

The chain carries TRBV12-5 and TRBJ2-3; TRBD2 agrees at 10 bases. The V segment lost 6 bases and the J segment 7 bases; nucleotides outside the gene matches: 13. This CDR3 spans 16 amino acids. Germline CDR1 and CDR2: LGHNT and FRNRAP. This CDR3 reads CASGRESAGGPNTQYF. CDR3 sequence (DNA): TGTGCTAGTGGGCGGGAGTCAGCGGGAGGGCCGAATACGCAGTATTTT.

This clonotype was detected many times. This rearrangement joins TRBV11-2 to TRBJ1-1; tentatively, D is TRBD1 (6 bases). Trimming removed 2 bases from V and 1 base from J, with 8 bases in between. The CDR3 runs 14 residues. Germline-derived CDR1 and CDR2 are SGHAT and FQNNGV. CDR3 bases: TGTGCCAGCAGCTTAACAGGGTGGAACACTGAAGCTTTCTTT. This gives the protein CASSLTGWNTEAFF. Using reference TRBV11-2 and TRBJ1-1 for the parts outside the CDR3, the full variable domain is EAGVAQSPRYKIIEKRQSVAFWCNPISGHATLYWYQQILGQGPKLLIQFQNNGVVDDSQLPKDRFSAERLKGVDSTLKIQPAKLEDSAVYLCASSLTGWNTEAFFGQGTRLTVV.

In this sample, this clonotype turned up many times. The chain is built from TRBV9 and TRBJ1-1; perhaps TRBD1 as D (5 bases). CDR1 and CDR2 from the germline V gene are SGDLS and YYNGEE. V lost 0 bases and J 2 bases, leaving 17 bases between the germline ends. The CDR3 has 17 amino acids. CDR3 sequence (DNA): TGTGCCAGCAGCGTAGCGGGGCAGGGCCAACTCAACACTGAAGCTTTCTTT. Translated, it gives CASSVAGQGQLNTEAFF.

The table lists this clonotype with a few counts. The chain joins TRBV3-1 to TRBJ1-4, with 8 bases fitting TRBD1. The CDR3 covers 17 residues. From germline, CDR1 is LGHDT and CDR2 YNNKEL (reference sequence). V was clipped by 4 bases and J by 0 bases; unmatched bases: 7. Written as DNA, the CDR3 is TGTGCCAGCAGCCCGGTCCCGGGACAGGCAACTAATGAAAAACTGTTTTTT. Amino acid sequence: CASSPVPGQATNEKLFF.

This clonotype was observed a few times. This chain joins TRBV6-5 and TRBJ2-1; 8 bases are a match to TRBD2. The length of the CDR3 is 13 residues. The J segment lost 9 bases and the V segment lost 2 bases, leaving 3 bases of the junction unmatched. Germline CDR1 is MNHEY and CDR2 is SVGAGI. CDR3 sequence reads: CASSYGTSGEQFF. CDR3 sequence (DNA): TGTGCCAGCAGTTACGGGACTAGTGGTGAGCAGTTCTTC.

This clonotype was picked up a small number of times. The CDR3: CSARDRRGPLETQYF. For the CDR3, the DNA is TGCAGTGCTAGAGATCGGAGAGGGCCACTAGAGACCCAGTACTTC. The chain employs TRBV20-1 and TRBJ2-5; tentative D call: TRBD2 (5 bases). The germline gives CDR1 DFQATT, CDR2 SNEGSKA (reference sequence). The CDR3 is 15 amino acids. V shed 0 bases and J shed 4 bases, with 15 bases lying between them.

CDR3 in amino acids: CASRAPGLANNEQFF. DNA for the CDR3: TGTGCCAGCAGAGCCCCGGGACTAGCGAACAATGAGCAGTTCTTC. This chain links TRBV12-3 or TRBV12-4 with TRBJ2-1, with 10 positions matching TRBD2. This CDR3 contains 15 residues. Germline trimming cut 6 bases from V and 5 bases from J; bases unmatched to any gene: 7.

This clonotype was seen only a few times. The rearrangement joins TRBV7-3 to TRBJ2-1; D call uncertain. The CDR3 is 13 residues long. V lost 5 bases to trimming and J lost 9 bases, with 14 bases between them. Per germline, CDR1 SGHTA and CDR2 FQGTGA. CDR3 nucleotide sequence: TGTGCCAGCAGCCCGCTCCTAGACGGTGAGCAGTTCTTC. Protein sequence: CASSPLLDGEQFF.